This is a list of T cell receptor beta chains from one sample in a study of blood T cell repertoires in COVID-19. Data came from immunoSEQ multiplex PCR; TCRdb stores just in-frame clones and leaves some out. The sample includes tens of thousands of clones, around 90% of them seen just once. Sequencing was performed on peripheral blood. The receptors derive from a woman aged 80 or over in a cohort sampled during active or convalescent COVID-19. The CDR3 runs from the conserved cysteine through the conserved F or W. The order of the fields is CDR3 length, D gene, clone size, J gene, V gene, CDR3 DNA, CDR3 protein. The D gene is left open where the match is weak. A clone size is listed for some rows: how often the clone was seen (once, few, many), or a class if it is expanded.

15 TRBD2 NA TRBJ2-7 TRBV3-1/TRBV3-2 TGTGCCAGCAGCAGGACTAGCGGGGCTCACTACGAGCAGTACTTC CASSRTSGAHYEQYF
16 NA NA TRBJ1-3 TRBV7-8 TGTGCCAGCAGCTTAGGCGCAGGGGTCTCTGGAAACACCATATATTTT CASSLGAGVSGNTIYF
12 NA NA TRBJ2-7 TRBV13 TGTGCCAGCAGCTTAGGACAGGGCGAGCAGTACTTC CASSLGQGEQYF
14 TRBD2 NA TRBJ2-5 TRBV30 TGTGCCTGGGGTATTGGCGGGAGTAAAGAGACCCAGTACTTC CAWGIGGSKETQYF
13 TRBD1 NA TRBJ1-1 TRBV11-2 TGTGCCAGCAGCTACAACAGGGGCACTGAAGCTTTCTTT CASSYNRGTEAFF
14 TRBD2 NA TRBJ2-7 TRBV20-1 TGCAGTGCTAGTAGGACTAGCGGCGCCTACGAGCAGTACTTC CSASRTSGAYEQYF
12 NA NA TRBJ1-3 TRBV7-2 TGTGCCAGCAGCTTAGACCTACGTCCCATATATTTT CASSLDLRPIYF
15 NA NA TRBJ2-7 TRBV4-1 TGCGCCAGCAGCCAAGATATAACAGACTCCTACGAGCAGTACTTC CASSQDITDSYEQYF
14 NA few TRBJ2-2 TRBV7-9 TGTGCCAGCAGCTTACCAGGGTACACCGGGGAGCTGTTTTTT CASSLPGYTGELFF
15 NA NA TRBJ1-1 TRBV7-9 TGTGCCAGCAGCTTAGGGCGGCTAATGAACACTGAAGCTTTCTTT CASSLGRLMNTEAFF
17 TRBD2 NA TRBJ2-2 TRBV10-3 TGTGCCATCAGTGATTCCTTAGCGGGAGCGGGAACCGGGGAGCTGTTTTTT CAISDSLAGAGTGELFF
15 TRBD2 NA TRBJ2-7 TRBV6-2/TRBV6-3 TGTGCCAGCAGTCCAAGGACTAGCGGTTACTACGAGCAGTACTTC CASSPRTSGYYEQYF
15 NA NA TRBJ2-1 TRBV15 TGTGCCACCAGCAGAGACCGGGGGGCCCAAAATGAGCAGTTCTTC CATSRDRGAQNEQFF
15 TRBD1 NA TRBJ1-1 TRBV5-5 TGTGCCAGCAGCCGGGGGACAGGGAGGAGCACTGAAGCTTTCTTT CASSRGTGRSTEAFF
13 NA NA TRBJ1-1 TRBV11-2 TGTGCCAGCAGCTCAGAGCGGGGTACTGAAGCTTTCTTT CASSSERGTEAFF
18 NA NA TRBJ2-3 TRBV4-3 TGCGCCAGCAGCCAAGTGGGAGCACTAGCTATGGGATCAGATACGCAGTATTTT CASSQVGALAMGSDTQYF
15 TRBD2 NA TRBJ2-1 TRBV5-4 TGTGCCAGCAGCTTTGGACTAGCGGCCTACAATGAGCAGTTCTTC CASSFGLAAYNEQFF
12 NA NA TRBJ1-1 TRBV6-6 TGTGCCAGCAGGGGCCCGAACACTGAAGCTTTCTTT CASRGPNTEAFF
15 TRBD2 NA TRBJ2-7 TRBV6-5 TGTGCCAGCAGGGGACCGCGGGGGGGCAGAGTCGAGCAGTACTTC CASRGPRGGRVEQYF
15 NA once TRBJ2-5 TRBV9 TGTGCCAGCAGCTTATACGCAGGGGCGCAAGAGACCCAGTACTTC CASSLYAGAQETQYF
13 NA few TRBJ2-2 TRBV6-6 TGTGCCAGCAGTCCGCTCGGCACCGGGGAGCTGTTTTTT CASSPLGTGELFF
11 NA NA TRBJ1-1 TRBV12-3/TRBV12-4 TGTGCCAGCAGTTTGAGTCATGAAGCTTTCTTT CASSLSHEAFF
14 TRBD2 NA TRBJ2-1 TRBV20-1 TGCAGTGCTAGTGGGGCGGGAGAATTCAATGAGCAGTTCTTC CSASGAGEFNEQFF
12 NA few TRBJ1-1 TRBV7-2 TGTGCCAGCAGCTTAACGGACACTGAAGCTTTCTTT CASSLTDTEAFF
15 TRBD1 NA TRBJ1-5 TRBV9 TGTGCCAGCAGCGTAGGGGGACAGAGCAATCAGCCCCAGCATTTT CASSVGGQSNQPQHF
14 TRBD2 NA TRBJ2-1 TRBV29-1 TGCAGCGTTGGAGGACTAGCGGATTACAATGAGCAGTTCTTC CSVGGLADYNEQFF
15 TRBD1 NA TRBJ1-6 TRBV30 TGTGCCTGGAGTACCTCAGGGGGATCCAATTCACCCCTCCACTTT CAWSTSGGSNSPLHF
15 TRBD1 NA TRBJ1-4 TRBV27 TGTGCCAGCAAAGGCTTTACAGGGGCTAATGAAAAACTGTTTTTT CASKGFTGANEKLFF
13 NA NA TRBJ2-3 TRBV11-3 TGTGCCAGCAGCCCAAACGGGAAGCAAGCGGGGTATTTT CASSPNGKQAGYF
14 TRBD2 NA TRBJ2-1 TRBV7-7 TGTGCTAGCACGAGACTAGCGGGCGGAAATGAGCAGTTCTTC CASTRLAGGNEQFF
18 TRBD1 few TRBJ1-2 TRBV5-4 TGTGCCAGCAGCTTGGGCCCCACAGGGGCGGCTTCTAACTATGGCTACACCTTC CASSLGPTGAASNYGYTF
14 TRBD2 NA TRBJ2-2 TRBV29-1 TGCAGCGTTGGCCTAGCGGCGAACACCGGGGAGCTGTTTTTT CSVGLAANTGELFF
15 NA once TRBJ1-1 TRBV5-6 TGTGCCAGCAGCCCGGCAGGGGTGTCGAACACTGAAGCTTTCTTT CASSPAGVSNTEAFF
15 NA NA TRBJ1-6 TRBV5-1 TGCGCCAGCAGCTCTTACGACAGAAATAATTCACCCCTCCACTTT CASSSYDRNNSPLHF
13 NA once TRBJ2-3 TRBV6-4 TGTGCCAGCAGGGCAGGGGGCACAGATACGCAGTATTTT CASRAGGTDTQYF
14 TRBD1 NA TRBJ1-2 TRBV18 TGTGCCAGCTCACCACTTGGACAGGATGGTGGCTACACCTTC CASSPLGQDGGYTF
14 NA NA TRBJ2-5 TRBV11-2 TGTGCCAGCAGCTTAGGTGCGGGGCAAGAGACCCAGTACTTC CASSLGAGQETQYF
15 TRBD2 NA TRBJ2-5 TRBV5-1 TGCGCCAGCAGCTTGCAGAGCGGGGGGGGAGAGACCCAGTACTTC CASSLQSGGGETQYF
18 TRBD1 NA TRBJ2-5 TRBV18 TGTGCCAGCTCACCAAACTACCCCGGGACAGGATTTCAAGAGACCCAGTACTTC CASSPNYPGTGFQETQYF
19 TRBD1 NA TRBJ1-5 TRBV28 TGTGCCAGCAGTCGTCTGGGTGGACAGGGCGGACTTTACAATCAGCCCCAGCATTTT CASSRLGGQGGLYNQPQHF
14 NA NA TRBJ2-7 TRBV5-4 TGTGCCAGCAGCCCTCGACGGGAATCCTACGAGCAGTACTTC CASSPRRESYEQYF
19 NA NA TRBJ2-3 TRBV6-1 TGTGCCAGCAGTGAATGGGGGGGCGGGCAGGCTTTGATCACAGATACGCAGTATTTT CASSEWGGGQALITDTQYF
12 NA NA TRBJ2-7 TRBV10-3 TGTGCCATCGCGATGACAGCTTACGAGCAGTACTTC CAIAMTAYEQYF
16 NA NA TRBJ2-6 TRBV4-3 TGCGCCAGCAGCCAGGATGACAGAAGAGGGGCCAACGTCCTGACTTTC CASSQDDRRGANVLTF
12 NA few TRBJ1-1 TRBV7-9 TGTGCCAGCAGCTCGGGATACACTGAAGCTTTCTTT CASSSGYTEAFF